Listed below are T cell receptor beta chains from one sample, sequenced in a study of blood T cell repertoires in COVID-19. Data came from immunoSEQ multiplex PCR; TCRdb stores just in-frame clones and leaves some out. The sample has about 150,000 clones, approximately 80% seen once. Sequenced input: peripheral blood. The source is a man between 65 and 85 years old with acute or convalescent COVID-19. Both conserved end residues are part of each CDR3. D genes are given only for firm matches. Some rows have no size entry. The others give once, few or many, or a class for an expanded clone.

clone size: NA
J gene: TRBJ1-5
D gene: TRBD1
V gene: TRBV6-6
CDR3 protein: CASSRLDRELQPQHF
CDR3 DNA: TGTGCCAGCAGCCGGCTGGACAGGGAGCTTCAGCCCCAGCATTTT

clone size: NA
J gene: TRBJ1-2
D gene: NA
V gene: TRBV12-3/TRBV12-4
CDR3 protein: CASTPLGGYGYTF
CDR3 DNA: TGTGCCAGTACCCCACTAGGGGGCTATGGCTACACCTTC

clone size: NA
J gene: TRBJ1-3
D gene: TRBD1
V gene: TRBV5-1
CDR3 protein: CASSMGQGDGTIYF
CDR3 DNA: TGCGCCAGCAGCATGGGACAGGGGGATGGTACCATATATTTT

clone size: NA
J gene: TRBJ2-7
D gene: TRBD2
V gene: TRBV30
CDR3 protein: CAWSPRGGRSWGEQYF
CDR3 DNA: TGTGCCTGGAGTCCACGGGGGGGGAGGTCGTGGGGCGAGCAGTACTTC

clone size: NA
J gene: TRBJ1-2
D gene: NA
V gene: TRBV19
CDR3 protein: CASSIDWRRDYGYTF
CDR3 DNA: TGTGCCAGTAGTATAGACTGGAGACGGGACTATGGCTACACCTTC

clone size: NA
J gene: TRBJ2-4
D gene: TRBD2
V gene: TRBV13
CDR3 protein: CASSFGGIGLAGGPPAKNIQYF
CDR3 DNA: TGTGCCAGCAGCTTCGGGGGAATAGGACTAGCGGGAGGCCCCCCAGCCAAAAACATTCAGTACTTC

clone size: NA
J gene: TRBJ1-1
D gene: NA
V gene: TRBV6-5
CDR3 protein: CASSYTTANTEAFF
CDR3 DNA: TGTGCCAGCAGTTACACGACTGCGAACACTGAAGCTTTCTTT

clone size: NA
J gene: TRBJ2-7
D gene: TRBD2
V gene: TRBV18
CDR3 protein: CASSPIRSASGVTYEQYF
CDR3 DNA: TGTGCCAGCTCACCCATCAGGTCAGCTAGCGGGGTAACCTACGAGCAGTACTTC

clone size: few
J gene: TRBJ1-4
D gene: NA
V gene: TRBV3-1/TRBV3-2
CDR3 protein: CASSPGQNEKLFF
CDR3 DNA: TGTGCCAGCAGCCCCGGACAGAATGAAAAACTGTTTTTT

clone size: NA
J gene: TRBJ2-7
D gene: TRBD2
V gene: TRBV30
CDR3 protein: CAWTLGTSGRPSYEQYF
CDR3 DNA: TGTGCCTGGACCCTTGGGACTAGCGGGAGACCCTCCTACGAGCAGTACTTC

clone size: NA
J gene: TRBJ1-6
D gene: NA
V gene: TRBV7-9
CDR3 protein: CASSLGGPDMALHF
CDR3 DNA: TGTGCCAGCAGCTTAGGGGGCCCGGATATGGCCCTCCACTTT

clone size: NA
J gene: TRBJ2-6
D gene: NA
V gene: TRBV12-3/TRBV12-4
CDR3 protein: CASSYSGANVLTF
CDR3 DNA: TGTGCCAGCAGCTACTCTGGGGCCAACGTCCTGACTTTC

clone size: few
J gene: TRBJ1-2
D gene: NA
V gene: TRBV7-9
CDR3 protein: CASTHSRAQGYTF
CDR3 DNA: TGTGCCAGCACCCACAGCAGGGCGCAAGGCTACACCTTC

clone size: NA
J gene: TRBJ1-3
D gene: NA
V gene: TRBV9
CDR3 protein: CASSAGQRGNTIYF
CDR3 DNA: TGTGCCAGCAGCGCCGGACAGCGCGGAAACACCATATATTTT

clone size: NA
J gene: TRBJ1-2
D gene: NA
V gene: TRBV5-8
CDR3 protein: CASSLQGLSYGYTF
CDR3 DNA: TGTGCCAGCAGCCTGCAGGGTCTCAGTTATGGCTACACCTTC

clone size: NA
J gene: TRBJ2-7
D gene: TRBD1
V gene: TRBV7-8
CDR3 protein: CASSLGTGYVNEQYF
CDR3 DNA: TGTGCCAGCAGCTTAGGGACAGGGTACGTCAACGAGCAGTACTTC

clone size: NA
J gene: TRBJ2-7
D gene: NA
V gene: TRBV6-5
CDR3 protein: CASREVGAPYEQYF
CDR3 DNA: TGTGCCAGCAGGGAGGTGGGGGCCCCCTACGAGCAGTACTTC

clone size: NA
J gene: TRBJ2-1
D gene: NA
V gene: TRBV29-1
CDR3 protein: CSVETASSYNEQFF
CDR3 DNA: TGCAGCGTTGAAACGGCTAGCTCCTACAATGAGCAGTTCTTC

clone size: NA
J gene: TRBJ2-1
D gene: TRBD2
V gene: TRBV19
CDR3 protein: CASSRGGLAIEDEQFF
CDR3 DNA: TGTGCCAGTAGTAGGGGGGGACTAGCGATAGAAGATGAGCAGTTCTTC

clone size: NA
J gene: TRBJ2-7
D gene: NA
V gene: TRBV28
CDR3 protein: CASSLRGGQANYEQYF
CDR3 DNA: TGTGCCAGCAGTCTCCGCGGGGGACAGGCTAACTACGAGCAGTACTTC

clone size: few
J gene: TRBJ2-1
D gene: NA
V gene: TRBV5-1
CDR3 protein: CASSLGRTRDRFVRQFF
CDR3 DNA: TGCGCCAGCAGCTTGGGGAGGACCCGAGACCGGTTTGTTAGGCAGTTCTTC

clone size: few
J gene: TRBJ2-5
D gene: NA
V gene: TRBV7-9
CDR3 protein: CASSARVAGETQYF
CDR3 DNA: TGTGCCAGCAGCGCCCGGGTAGCAGGGGAGACCCAGTACTTC

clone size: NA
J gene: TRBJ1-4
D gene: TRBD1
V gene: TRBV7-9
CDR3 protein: CASTSGQGNSEKLFF
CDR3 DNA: TGTGCCAGCACCTCTGGACAGGGAAATAGTGAAAAACTGTTTTTT

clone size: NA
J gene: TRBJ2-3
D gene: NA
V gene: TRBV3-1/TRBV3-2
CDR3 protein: CASSQAPPPRTDTQYF
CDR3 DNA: TGTGCCAGCAGCCAAGCCCCCCCGCCGCGTACAGATACGCAGTATTTT

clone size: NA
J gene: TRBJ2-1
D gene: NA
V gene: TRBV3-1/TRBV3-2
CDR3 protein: CASSQDRASWAGDEQFF
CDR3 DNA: TGTGCCAGCAGCCAAGATAGGGCTAGCTGGGCCGGTGATGAGCAGTTCTTC

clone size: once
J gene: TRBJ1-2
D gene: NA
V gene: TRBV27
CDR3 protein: CASSRPDVGEDGYTF
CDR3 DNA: TGTGCCAGCAGCCGGCCCGACGTCGGGGAAGATGGCTACACCTTC

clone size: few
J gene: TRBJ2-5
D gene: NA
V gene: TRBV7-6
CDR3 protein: CASSLAWGGQETQYF
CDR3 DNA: TGTGCCAGCAGCTTAGCGTGGGGCGGACAAGAGACCCAGTACTTC

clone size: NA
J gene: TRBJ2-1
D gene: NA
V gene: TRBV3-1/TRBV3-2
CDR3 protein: CASSPSRRGEQFF
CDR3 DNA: TGTGCCAGCAGCCCTTCTCGGCGGGGTGAGCAGTTCTTC

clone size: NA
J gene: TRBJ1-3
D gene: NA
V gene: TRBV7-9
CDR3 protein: CASSLDRLGNTIYF
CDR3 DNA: TGTGCCAGCAGCTTAGACCGACTCGGAAACACCATATATTTT

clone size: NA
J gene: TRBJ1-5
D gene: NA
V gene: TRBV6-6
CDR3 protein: CASSYSRGGSDPQHF
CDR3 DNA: TGTGCCAGCAGTTACTCTAGAGGAGGTTCTGACCCCCAGCATTTT

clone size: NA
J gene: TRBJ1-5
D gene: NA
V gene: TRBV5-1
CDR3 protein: CASSLAGGGNQPQHF
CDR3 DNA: TGCGCCAGCAGCTTGGCGGGGGGTGGCAATCAGCCCCAGCATTTT

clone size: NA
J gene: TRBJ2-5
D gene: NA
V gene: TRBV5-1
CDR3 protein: CASSLAVGVEETQYF
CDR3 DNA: TGCGCCAGCAGCTTGGCTGTGGGCGTGGAAGAGACCCAGTACTTC